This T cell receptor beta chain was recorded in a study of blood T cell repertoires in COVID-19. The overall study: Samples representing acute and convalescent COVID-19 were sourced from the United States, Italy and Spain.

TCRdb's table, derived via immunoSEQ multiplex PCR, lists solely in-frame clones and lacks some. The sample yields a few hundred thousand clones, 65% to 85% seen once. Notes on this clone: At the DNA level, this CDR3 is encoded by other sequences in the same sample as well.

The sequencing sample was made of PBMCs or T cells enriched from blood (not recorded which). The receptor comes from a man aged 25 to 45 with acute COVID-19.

The CDR3 region is CASSQDPGGGNTEAFF. CDR3 in DNA: TGCGCCAGCAGCCAAGACCCCGGGGGGGGGAACACTGAAGCTTTCTTT. V is TRBV4-1 and J is TRBJ1-1; TRBD1 is a possible D gene (5 bases). V shed 0 bases and J shed 1 base, with 12 bases lying between them. This CDR3 has 16 residues. The germline V gene has CDR1 MGHRA and CDR2 YSYEKL.